This is a list of T cell receptor beta chains from one sample in a study of CD8 T cells in Susac syndrome. MiXCR was run by TCRdb on the immunoSEQ multiplex PCR reads, yielding one entry per CDR3 protein. The data show 95,000 to 150,000 distinct CDR3 sequences, 90% to 95% seen once. Sample: CD8+ T cells from PBMCs. These receptors were obtained from a human donor with Susac syndrome. Each CDR3 is given with its conserved first and last residue. The D gene is left open where the match is weak. Rows give clone size only sometimes, using once, few, many, or a class for an expanded clone.

clone size	D gene	CDR3 length	V gene	J gene	CDR3 DNA	CDR3 protein
NA	TRBD2	14	TRBV4-1	TRBJ2-2	TGCGCCAGCAGCCAAGTAGCGGGGGCCGGGGAGCTGTTTTTT	CASSQVAGAGELFF
NA	TRBD1	14	TRBV19	TRBJ2-1	TGTGCCAGTAGCCCCGGGACAGCGGACAATGAGCAGTTCTTC	CASSPGTADNEQFF
NA	TRBD1	13	TRBV29-1	TRBJ1-3	TGCAGCGTGAAGGGGGCCGATGGAAACACCATATATTTT	CSVKGADGNTIYF
once	NA	17	TRBV21-1	TRBJ1-5	TGTGCCAGCAGCAAAGACGGAGGACAGTTTAGCAATCAGCCCCAGCATTTT	CASSKDGGQFSNQPQHF
NA	NA	13	TRBV27	TRBJ1-5	TGTGCCAGCAGTTTTTCGGGTTATCAGCCCCAGCATTTT	CASSFSGYQPQHF
NA	NA	15	TRBV4-1	TRBJ1-1	TGCGCCAGCAGCCAAGAATGGGCGGTGAACACTGAAGCTTTCTTT	CASSQEWAVNTEAFF
NA	NA	12	TRBV15	TRBJ1-1	TGTGCCACCAGCAGAGTAGGGGGGGAAGCTTTCTTT	CATSRVGGEAFF
NA	NA	15	TRBV15	TRBJ2-5	TGTGCCACCAGCAGCGCGAGGGGGGGCCAAGAGACCCAGTACTTC	CATSSARGGQETQYF
NA	NA	16	TRBV15	TRBJ2-7	TGTGCCACCAGCAGTAATCGGCAGGGGGGCCCCTACGAGCAGTACTTC	CATSSNRQGGPYEQYF
NA	TRBD2	17	TRBV13	TRBJ2-1	TGTGCCAGCAGCTTATCTAGCGGGGGCTTCCGGTACAATGAGCAGTTCTTC	CASSLSSGGFRYNEQFF
NA	NA	12	TRBV30	TRBJ1-1	TGTGCCTGGAGTTACAGGGTACGGGAAGCTTTCTTT	CAWSYRVREAFF
NA	TRBD1	15	TRBV9	TRBJ2-2	TGTGCCAGCAGCTTCCGGGACAGGCACACCGGGGAGCTGTTTTTT	CASSFRDRHTGELFF
NA	NA	14	TRBV5-1	TRBJ2-1	TGCGCCAGCAGCTTTTTCTCTGCCTACAATGAGCAGTTCTTC	CASSFFSAYNEQFF
NA	NA	15	TRBV4-3	TRBJ1-1	TGCGCCAGCAGCCAACTTTGGTACAGCGCGGCTGAAGCTTTCTTT	CASSQLWYSAAEAFF
NA	NA	14	TRBV12-3/TRBV12-4	TRBJ2-5	TGTGCCAGCAGTTTCTGGGGCTCCCAAGAGACCCAGTACTTC	CASSFWGSQETQYF
NA	NA	11	TRBV12-5	TRBJ2-7	TGTGCTAGTGGTTTCGGCTACGAGCAGTACTTC	CASGFGYEQYF
NA	TRBD1	13	TRBV12-3/TRBV12-4	TRBJ1-2	TGTGCCAGCCGCCTCGACAGGGGCTATGGCTACACCTTC	CASRLDRGYGYTF
NA	NA	15	TRBV12-3/TRBV12-4	TRBJ2-1	TGTGCCAGCAGTTTTGGTAGCGTACCCTACAATGAGCAGTTCTTC	CASSFGSVPYNEQFF
NA	TRBD1	14	TRBV14	TRBJ1-2	TGTGCCAGCAGCCAAGGCAGGGGGCTAAATGGCTACACCTTC	CASSQGRGLNGYTF
NA	NA	14	TRBV4-1	TRBJ2-3	TGCGCCAGCAGCCCGGGCAATTTGGCGGATACGCAGTATTTT	CASSPGNLADTQYF
NA	TRBD2	13	TRBV12-5	TRBJ2-7	TGTGCTAGTGCCGGGGGGGGTTTCTACGAGCAGTACTTC	CASAGGGFYEQYF
once	NA	13	TRBV9	TRBJ1-5	TGTGCCAGCAGCGACGGGGGGGATCAGCCCCAGCATTTT	CASSDGGDQPQHF
NA	NA	15	TRBV19	TRBJ2-7	TGTGCCAGTAGTATCGGGGCATCGGAACCCTACGAGCAGTACTTC	CASSIGASEPYEQYF
NA	NA	14	TRBV6-2/TRBV6-3	TRBJ2-7	TGTGCCAGCAGTTACAGTACGGGAAACGGCGAGCAGTACTTC	CASSYSTGNGEQYF
once	TRBD1	15	TRBV4-1	TRBJ1-1	TGCGCCAGCAGCCAAGAACAGGGGGCTGGCACTGAAGCTTTCTTT	CASSQEQGAGTEAFF
NA	NA	14	TRBV7-9	TRBJ1-2	TGTGCCAGCAGCTCCAGCGGGGGTTACTATGGCTACACCTTC	CASSSSGGYYGYTF
NA	TRBD2	14	TRBV4-1	TRBJ2-7	TGCGCCAGCAGCCCCCGGGGGGTAGGCTACGAGCAGTACTTC	CASSPRGVGYEQYF
NA	NA	13	TRBV25-1	TRBJ1-4	TGTGCCAGCATCGGACAGCAAAATGAAAAACTGTTTTTT	CASIGQQNEKLFF
NA	NA	16	TRBV4-1	TRBJ2-5	TGCGCCAGCAGCTTGAGTTCGGCAGGGTTAGGGGAGACCCAGTACTTC	CASSLSSAGLGETQYF
once	NA	11	TRBV20-1	TRBJ1-2	TGCAGTACTCAAATCCAGACAGGCTACACCTTC	CSTQIQTGYTF
NA	NA	14	TRBV19	TRBJ1-1	TGTGCCAGTATTGAAGACATTTCGAACACTGAAGCTTTCTTT	CASIEDISNTEAFF
NA	TRBD2	14	TRBV5-6	TRBJ2-7	TGTGCCAGCAGCGGGGGGGTTAGCTCCTACGAGCAGTACTTC	CASSGGVSSYEQYF
NA	NA	13	TRBV19	TRBJ2-3	TGTGCCAGTAGTATGGGTCCCTCGGATACGCAGTATTTT	CASSMGPSDTQYF
NA	NA	14	TRBV29-1	TRBJ2-3	TGCAGCGTTGAAGATCTTGGGCCCACAGATACGCAGTATTTT	CSVEDLGPTDTQYF
NA	NA	12	TRBV10-2	TRBJ2-5	TGCGCCAGCAGGCCGACCTTTGAGACCCAGTACTTC	CASRPTFETQYF
NA	NA	14	TRBV29-1	TRBJ2-7	TGCAGCGTTGAAAACCGGGACAAGTCCTACGAGCAGTACTTC	CSVENRDKSYEQYF
NA	NA	14	TRBV12-3/TRBV12-4	TRBJ2-1	TGTGCCAGCAGTCCCCTCCCGGGTGGCAATGAGCAGTTCTTC	CASSPLPGGNEQFF
NA	TRBD1	13	TRBV29-1	TRBJ1-2	TGCAGCGTTGATCGAGATGGACAGGGCGGCTACACCTTC	CSVDRDGQGGYTF
NA	NA	13	TRBV12-3/TRBV12-4	TRBJ2-3	TGTGCCAGCCTAGCCGGGAGAACAGATACGCAGTATTTT	CASLAGRTDTQYF
NA	NA	12	TRBV20-1	TRBJ2-1	TGCAGTCCTTGGACTTTTCTCAATGAGCAGTTCTTC	CSPWTFLNEQFF
once	NA	13	TRBV29-1	TRBJ2-1	TGCAGCGTTGTCGTTGCTAGCCACAATGAGCAGTTCTTC	CSVVVASHNEQFF
once	NA	14	TRBV7-9	TRBJ1-5	TGTGCCAGCAGCTTATCCAGGGATAATCAGCCCCAGCATTTT	CASSLSRDNQPQHF
NA	NA	14	TRBV24-1	TRBJ2-2	TGTGCCACCAGTGATGCCAGGGTCACCGGGGAGCTGTTTTTT	CATSDARVTGELFF
NA	NA	14	TRBV7-6	TRBJ1-1	TGTGCCAGCAGTACGACAGCTGTGAACACTGAAGCTTTCTTT	CASSTTAVNTEAFF
once	NA	14	TRBV5-6	TRBJ2-7	TGTGCCAGCACTATAGCCGGCTACTCCTACGAGCAGTACTTC	CASTIAGYSYEQYF
NA	TRBD2	16	TRBV4-2	TRBJ2-1	TGTGCCAGCAGCCAAGATCTGGCGGGGGGCGACAATGAGCAGTTCTTC	CASSQDLAGGDNEQFF
NA	NA	15	TRBV7-9	TRBJ1-1	TGTGCCAGCAGCTTTGGCGGGTTCTCATACACTGAAGCTTTCTTT	CASSFGGFSYTEAFF
NA	TRBD2	15	TRBV20-1	TRBJ2-5	TGCAGTGCTAGAGAACTACTTAGCGGGCAAGAGACCCAGTACTTC	CSARELLSGQETQYF
NA	TRBD2	14	TRBV6-5	TRBJ2-1	TGTGCCAGCAGCCGACTAGCGGGGGACAATGAGCAGTTCTTC	CASSRLAGDNEQFF
NA	NA	12	TRBV7-2	TRBJ2-7	TGTGCCAGCAGCTTAATACCCCCCGAGCAGTACTTC	CASSLIPPEQYF
NA	TRBD1	15	TRBV7-9	TRBJ1-6	TGTGCCAGCAGCTTAGCGGGGACAGGGTTTCCACCCCTCCACTTT	CASSLAGTGFPPLHF
NA	NA	15	TRBV29-1	TRBJ2-1	TGCAGCGTTGAGTGGAGGGGGTCTGTCTACAATGAGCAGTTCTTC	CSVEWRGSVYNEQFF
NA	NA	15	TRBV6-5	TRBJ2-1	TGTGCCAGCAGTCAGTTCCAAGGAGGCTACAATGAGCAGTTCTTC	CASSQFQGGYNEQFF